The rows below give T cell receptor beta chains drawn from one sample of a study of T cells in Graves' hyperthyroidism and ophthalmopathy. TCRdb re-derived calls from the multiplex PCR reads in MiXCR, one entry per CDR3 protein. The table shows fewer than 600,000 distinct CDR3 sequences, with about 14% occurring only once. Material for sequencing was blood. The receptors derive from a woman aged 40 to 50 with Graves' hyperthyroidism. Each CDR3 is given with its conserved first and last residue. D genes are given only for firm matches. Clone sizes are given selectively: once, few, many, or a class where the clone is expanded.

TRBD1 | NA | TRBJ1-4 | TRBV20-1 | 15 | CSAGIQGLQGEKLFF | TGCAGTGCTGGTATACAGGGGTTGCAGGGTGAAAAACTGTTTTTT
TRBD1 | NA | TRBJ1-1 | TRBV19 | 15 | CASKRQGAENTEAFF | TGTGCCAGTAAAAGGCAGGGGGCCGAAAACACTGAAGCTTTCTTT
TRBD1 | few | TRBJ2-7 | TRBV3-1 | 16 | CASSQDPTGKSYEQYF | TGTGCCAGCAGCCAAGATCCGACAGGGAAGTCCTACGAGCAGTACTTC
NA | few | TRBJ2-2 | TRBV2 | 15 | CASSEMVAVTGELFF | TGTGCCAGCAGTGAAATGGTAGCGGTAACCGGGGAGCTGTTTTTT
NA | NA | TRBJ1-3 | TRBV3-1 | 18 | CASSQSLGGKSRGNTIYF | TGTGCCAGCAGCCAATCCCTTGGGGGAAAGTCGCGAGGAAACACCATATATTTT
NA | many | TRBJ2-6 | TRBV12-3/TRBV12-4 | 15 | CASTARASGANVLTF | TGTGCCAGCACCGCAAGGGCGTCTGGGGCCAACGTCCTGACTTTC
NA | NA | TRBJ1-1 | TRBV6-1 | 14 | CASSRTPMNTEAFF | TGTGCCAGCAGTAGGACACCCATGAACACTGAAGCTTTCTTT
TRBD2 | many | TRBJ2-6 | TRBV12-3/TRBV12-4 | 18 | CASSGLAATSSGANVLTF | TGTGCCAGCAGCGGACTAGCGGCAACAAGCTCTGGGGCCAACGTCCTGACTTTC
NA | many | TRBJ1-5 | TRBV6-5 | 14 | CASSYGGHNQPQHF | TGTGCCAGCAGTTACGGGGGCCACAATCAGCCCCAGCATTTT
TRBD2 | NA | TRBJ2-7 | TRBV19 | 17 | CASSSMGPSGGFYEQYF | TGTGCCAGTAGTTCAATGGGTCCTAGCGGGGGCTTCTACGAGCAGTACTTC
NA | NA | TRBJ2-2 | TRBV6-1 | 14 | CASSEMGGTGELFF | TGTGCCAGCAGTGAAATGGGGGGAACCGGGGAGCTGTTTTTT
NA | NA | TRBJ2-7 | TRBV4-1 | 13 | CASSQQGFNEQYF | TGCGCCAGCAGCCAACAAGGGTTCAACGAGCAGTACTTC
TRBD1 | many | TRBJ2-7 | TRBV2 | 12 | CASNRQGNEQYF | TGTGCCAGCAACCGACAGGGGAACGAGCAGTACTTC
TRBD1 | many | TRBJ2-3 | TRBV12-5 | 14 | CASGRTGSTDTQYF | TGTGCTAGTGGTCGGACAGGTAGCACAGATACGCAGTATTTT
NA | many | TRBJ2-5 | TRBV3-1 | 14 | CASTPLGYQETQYF | TGTGCCAGCACCCCGCTAGGGTACCAAGAGACCCAGTACTTC
NA | many | TRBJ1-5 | TRBV28 | 18 | CASRPHTGDTDSNQPQHF | TGTGCCAGCAGACCCCACACCGGGGACACAGATAGCAATCAGCCCCAGCATTTT
TRBD1 | many | TRBJ2-7 | TRBV6-1 | 14 | CASSTPDRVYEQYF | TGTGCCAGCAGTACGCCGGACAGGGTCTACGAGCAGTACTTC
TRBD2 | NA | TRBJ2-7 | TRBV4-1 | 16 | CASSQATSGSLYEQYF | TGCGCCAGCAGCCAAGCGACTAGCGGGAGCCTCTACGAGCAGTACTTC
NA | many | TRBJ2-7 | TRBV7-3 | 14 | CASSLLPGGGEQYF | TGTGCCAGCAGCTTACTACCAGGGGGGGGCGAGCAGTACTTC
NA | many | TRBJ1-1 | TRBV28 | 16 | CASSPLPPQGNTEAFF | TGTGCCAGCAGCCCACTCCCCCCACAGGGTAACACTGAAGCTTTCTTT
NA | many | TRBJ1-1 | TRBV28 | 14 | CASSLLPPAGEAFF | TGTGCCAGCAGTTTACTACCCCCAGCAGGGGAGGCTTTCTTT
NA | many | TRBJ2-7 | TRBV6-1 | 13 | CASSSTDFYEQYF | TGTGCCAGCAGTTCTACTGATTTCTACGAGCAGTACTTC